This TCR beta chain comes out of a study of PD-1 blockade in mismatch repair-deficient tumors. Regarding the study as a whole: After pembrolizumab, tumor-resident clones rose rapidly, then generally contracted before radiologic responses.

A few pembrolizumab responders had their TCRs sequenced. With respect to this clone: What it binds is unknown.

The ends were cut back, 6 bases at V and 3 bases at J, with 9 bases in the middle. The V gene's germline CDR1 is SGHTA and CDR2 FQGNSA. The CDR3 runs 12 residues. TCRdb's copy holds only in-frame clones and misses some; the assay was immunoSEQ multiplex PCR. The sample holds about 130,000 clones, about 90% seen once. The receptor was derived from an adult with mismatch repair-deficient cancer. The genes are TRBV7-2 and TRBJ2-7; D possibly corresponds to TRBD2 (5 bases). The starting material was peripheral blood, obtained roughly 70 weeks after starting pembrolizumab. The chain's CDR3 is CASSWEYYEQYF. CDR3 sequence (DNA): TGTGCCAGCAGTTGGGAGTACTACGAGCAGTACTTC.